This T cell receptor (beta chain) derives from a study of T cells in Graves' hyperthyroidism and ophthalmopathy. In this sample, this clonotype turned up many times. Between the trimmed V and J ends, which lost 6 bases and 0 bases, there was a span of 12 bases. The CDR3 has 15 amino acids. Germline CDR1 reads MNHNS; CDR2 reads SASEGT. RNA transcripts yielded amplified TCR beta CDR3 regions. HTBI primers drove first-round RT-PCR of the TCR CDR3. One entry per CDR3 protein results from TCRdb running MiXCR on the multiplex PCR reads. The sample records fewer than 350,000 distinct CDR3 sequences, 15% to 20% being singletons. Researchers defined stable Graves' hyperthyroidism as no ophthalmopathy progression within 18 months.

What was sequenced was blood. The chain uses TRBV6-1 and TRBJ2-1, with a tentative D call TRBD1 (5 bases). This receptor was taken from a woman aged 45-60 years with Graves' hyperthyroidism. The chain's CDR3 is CASSPDRDSYNEQFF. DNA of the CDR3: TGTGCCAGCAGCCCCGACAGAGACTCCTACAATGAGCAGTTCTTC.